The next 25 T cell receptor beta chains were all read from a single sample in a study of CD8 T cells in Susac syndrome. Random hexamers primed reverse transcription of about 0.45 to 1 ug RNA. TCRdb processed the immunoSEQ multiplex PCR reads anew with MiXCR; each CDR3 protein has one entry. The sample carries about 150,000 distinct CDR3 sequences, nearly 97% recorded once. The sample comprised CD8+ T cells from PBMCs. Receptor source: a human donor with multiple sclerosis.

This clonotype was detected only a few times. The chain combines TRBV12-3 or TRBV12-4 with TRBJ1-1; no clear D. CDR3 length: 12 residues. V was pared by 6 bases and J by 0 bases, with 5 bases between. The CDR3: CASSLLNTEAFF. Here the CDR3 DNA reads TGTGCCAGCAGCTTGTTGAACACTGAAGCTTTCTTT.

The chain links TRBV30 to TRBJ1-2; perhaps TRBD1 as D (5 bases). The CDR3 sequence is 16 residues long. Germline loops: CDR1 GTSNPN, CDR2 SVGIG (reference sequence). V lost 1 base, J lost 6 bases, and 21 bases lay in between. This chain's CDR3 is CAWSALLGGAWNGYTF. CDR3 DNA: TGTGCCTGGAGTGCCTTACTGGGAGGGGCTTGGAATGGCTACACCTTC.

The V call is TRBV30, the J call TRBJ2-1; D not certain. This CDR3 is 11 amino acids long. Trimming removed 0 bases from V and 7 bases from J, with 4 bases in between. Germline V gene data show CDR1 as GTSNPN and CDR2 as SVGIG (reference sequence). DNA of the CDR3: TGTGCCTGGAGTGTACCGAATGAGCAGTTCTTC. The encoded protein is CAWSVPNEQFF.

Written as DNA, the CDR3 is TGCAGCGTTCCTCAGGACATATCCTACAATGAGCAGTTCTTC. Its translation is CSVPQDISYNEQFF. The V call is TRBV29-1, the J call TRBJ2-1; D possibly corresponds to TRBD1 (5 bases). This CDR3 region has 14 residues. The germline CDR1 and CDR2 sequences are SQVTM and ANQGSEA. V lost 5 bases and J lost 1, with 12 bases in between.

V and J are TRBV4-1 and TRBJ2-7; D uncertain. CDR3 length equals 14 residues. Germline CDR1 is MGHRA and CDR2 is YSYEKL. Trimming took off 1 base at V and 2 bases at J, with 9 bases between the two ends. The CDR3 DNA follows: TGCGCCAGCAGCCAAGCCTCTCGAGCCTACGAGCAGTACTTC. Protein product: CASSQASRAYEQYF.

The rearrangement uses TRBV12-3 or TRBV12-4 and TRBJ1-5; 7 bases align to TRBD1. The CDR3 totals 13 residues. V gave up 4 bases and J gave up 9 bases; unmatched junction bases: 6. For the CDR3, the DNA is TGTGCCAGCAGTTCAGGGGGTCACGGGCCCCAGCATTTT. It translates to CASSSGGHGPQHF.

This chain connects TRBV9 to TRBJ1-6; perhaps TRBD1 as D (5 bases). CDR1 and CDR2 from the germline V gene are SGDLS and YYNGEE. The CDR3 sequence is 15 residues long. Trimming took off 1 base at V and 7 bases at J, with 12 bases between the two ends. DNA of the CDR3: TGTGCCAGCAGCGTATTAAGTCAGGGAAATTCACCCCTCCACTTT. It specifies CASSVLSQGNSPLHF.

J is TRBJ2-7 and V is TRBV12-3 or TRBV12-4; D is ambiguous. The V and J ends lost 3 bases and 6 bases respectively, with 9 bases between them. The CDR3 is 12 amino acids. CDR3 residues: CASSLLVAEQYF. CDR3 bases: TGTGCCAGCAGTTTGTTAGTGGCCGAGCAGTACTTC.

The chain joins TRBV7-6 to TRBJ2-3, with 7 bases aligning to TRBD2. The CDR3 contains 13 residues. The ends lost 5 bases at V and 4 bases at J; junction bases unmatched: 3. Germline CDR1 SGHVS, CDR2 FNYEAQ. In nucleotides, the CDR3 is TGTGCCAGCAGCAGGGAGGGTGCAGATACGCAGTATTTT. It yields the protein CASSREGADTQYF.

This clonotype was picked up one time. The chain links TRBV20-1 to TRBJ2-5; 10 positions match TRBD2. V trimming: 0 bases; J trimming: 2 bases; junction bases outside the gene matches: 12. This CDR3 is built from 18 residues. The germline CDR1 and CDR2 sequences are DFQATT and SNEGSKA (reference sequence). CDR3 DNA: TGCAGTGCTAGAGATTCCAGACTAGCGGGCCTCTTACAAGAGACCCAGTACTTC. As protein: CSARDSRLAGLLQETQYF.

The genes are TRBV19 and TRBJ2-1; 12 nucleotides match TRBD2. V gave up 4 bases and J gave up 4 bases; unmatched junction bases: 2. The CDR3 runs 15 residues. Germline CDR1 and CDR2: LNHDA and SQIVND (reference sequence). CDR3 coding DNA: TGTGCCAGTAGTACTAGCGGGGGGGCTTACAATGAGCAGTTCTTC. This codes for CASSTSGGAYNEQFF.

The chain links TRBV3-1 to TRBJ2-7; D could derive from TRBD1 or TRBD2 (5 bases each). CDR1 LGHDT and CDR2 YNNKEL come from the germline V gene (reference sequence). The CDR3 consists of 14 residues. The germline V and J ends were trimmed by 0 bases and 7 bases, with 13 bases remaining between them. The DNA of the CDR3 is TGTGCCAGCAGCCAAGAAGGGACGCCGGATGAGCAGTACTTC. Its protein is CASSQEGTPDEQYF.

This chain uses TRBV7-9 with TRBJ2-7; possibly TRBD2 for D (6 bases). The CDR3 is 13 amino acids. V was shortened by 1 base and J by 4 bases, with 8 bases between the two germline ends. The V gene's germline CDR1 is SEHNR and CDR2 FQNEAQ (reference sequence). CDR3 amino acids: CASSLDGSYEQYV. For the CDR3, the DNA is TGTGCCAGCAGCTTAGACGGGAGTTACGAGCAGTACGTC.

The chain has TRBV12-5 and TRBJ2-3; perhaps D is TRBD1 or TRBD2 (5 bases each). Germline V CDR1 and CDR2: LGHNT, FRNRAP. V was clipped by 0 bases and J by 1 base, with 5 bases between them. This CDR3 comprises 14 residues. The CDR3 loop reads CASGLVGGTDTQYF. The DNA of the CDR3 is TGTGCTAGTGGTTTGGTGGGGGGCACAGATACGCAGTATTTT.

The chain joins TRBV5-1 to TRBJ1-6; TRBD1 agrees at 10 bases. The CDR3 has 18 residues. From germline, CDR1 is SGHRS and CDR2 YFSETQ. J was trimmed by 7 bases and V by 1 base; bases with no gene match: 11. The CDR3 is CASSLYSPGQGKNSPLHF. Here the CDR3 DNA reads TGCGCCAGCAGCTTGTACTCCCCGGGACAGGGGAAGAATTCACCCCTCCACTTT.

The gene calls are TRBV2 and TRBJ2-1; a possible D gene is TRBD2 (5 bases). V lost 7 bases, J lost 8 bases, and 21 bases lay in between. The CDR3 contains 15 residues. Germline CDR1 SNHLY, CDR2 FYNNEI. The CDR3 sequence: CASTGYSPREDEQFF. The CDR3 DNA sequence: TGTGCCAGCACGGGGTACAGTCCCCGTGAGGATGAGCAGTTCTTC.

This chain connects TRBV3-1 to TRBJ2-7; 9 nucleotides line up with TRBD1. With V trimmed by 4 bases and J by 3 bases, 4 bases remained unmatched. The CDR3 has 14 amino acids. Germline CDR1 is LGHDT and CDR2 is YNNKEL (reference sequence). In DNA form, the CDR3 reads TGTGCCAGCAGCCCCGGGACAGGGATCTACGAGCAGTACTTC. Residues: CASSPGTGIYEQYF.

This chain joins TRBV6-4 and TRBJ1-1, with 8 bases matching TRBD1. Germline-derived CDR1 and CDR2 are MRHNA and SNTAGT. This CDR3 has 16 residues. Germline trimming cut 0 bases from V and 5 bases from J; bases unmatched to any gene: 8. In nucleotides, the CDR3 is TGTGCCAGCAGTGACTCGTCAGGGGGCGCCGGGACTGAAGCTTTCTTT. It encodes CASSDSSGGAGTEAFF.

The chain joins TRBV29-1 to TRBJ2-3; 7 nucleotides match TRBD2. V gave up 7 bases and J gave up 3 bases; unmatched junction bases: 7. This CDR3 has 13 amino acids. Germline assignment: CDR1 SQVTM and CDR2 ANQGSEA. CDR3 sequence (DNA): TGCAGCGCTTCCGGACTAGGTACAGATACGCAGTATTTT. Its translation: CSASGLGTDTQYF.

V usage is TRBV10-3 and J usage is TRBJ2-7; 10 bases align to TRBD2. The CDR3 runs to 15 residues. V lost 8 bases, J lost 0 bases, and 7 bases stayed unmatched. Germline V CDR1 and CDR2: ENHRY, SYGVKD. CDR3 amino acids: CAIHPSGGASYEQYV. DNA for the CDR3: TGTGCCATCCACCCCAGCGGGGGGGCCTCCTACGAGCAGTACGTC.

The gene calls are TRBV30 and TRBJ1-1, with D hard to call. The V gene's germline CDR1 is GTSNPN and CDR2 SVGIG (reference sequence). The CDR3 loop spans 11 amino acids. The ends were cut back, 2 bases at V and 7 bases at J, with 8 bases in the middle. CDR3 sequence: CAWSYQLEAFF. The CDR3 bases are TGTGCCTGGAGTTACCAGCTTGAAGCTTTCTTT.

The CDR3 sequence: CASSYMVAGANVLTF. CDR3 nucleotides: TGTGCCAGCAGCTACATGGTAGCTGGGGCCAACGTCCTGACTTTC. V is TRBV7-9 and J is TRBJ2-6; D ambiguous. This CDR3 region has 15 residues. V dropped 4 bases and J dropped 2 bases, with 9 bases sitting between them. Germline CDR1 reads SEHNR; CDR2 reads FQNEAQ (reference sequence).

J is TRBJ1-1 and V is TRBV7-8; D gene uncertain. The CDR3 spans 14 residues. Trimming took 1 base from V and 4 from J, leaving 10 bases between them. Germline assignment: CDR1 SGHVS and CDR2 FQNEAQ. CDR3 bases: TGTGCCAGCAGCTTAGACCCGGGTTTCACTGAAGCTTTCTTT. Amino acids: CASSLDPGFTEAFF.

V usage is TRBV29-1 and J usage is TRBJ1-1, with D hard to call. Trimming took off 5 bases at V and 8 bases at J, with 12 bases between the two ends. The CDR3 totals 11 residues. Germline V gene lookup returns CDR1 SQVTM and CDR2 ANQGSEA. CDR3 in amino acids: CSVRAGLEAFF. CDR3 nucleotides: TGCAGCGTTCGGGCGGGCCTGGAAGCTTTCTTT.

The genes are TRBV11-3 and TRBJ2-1; D gene unclear. The CDR3 runs 13 residues. The germline V gene encodes CDR1 SGHNT and CDR2 YENEEA. Trimming left V 2 bases short and J 5 bases short, with 7 bases between. The CDR3 region is CASSLRGNNEQFF. As DNA, the CDR3 is TGTGCCAGCAGCTTAAGAGGAAACAATGAGCAGTTCTTC.